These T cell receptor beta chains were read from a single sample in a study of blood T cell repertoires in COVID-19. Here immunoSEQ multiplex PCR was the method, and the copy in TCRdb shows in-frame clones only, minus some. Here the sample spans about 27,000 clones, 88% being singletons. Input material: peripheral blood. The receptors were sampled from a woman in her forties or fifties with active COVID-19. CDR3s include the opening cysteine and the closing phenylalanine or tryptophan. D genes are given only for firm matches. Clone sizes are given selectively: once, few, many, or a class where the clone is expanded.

CATSRPEAGTGVTDTQYF TGTGCCACCAGCAGACCTGAAGCCGGGACAGGGGTCACAGATACGCAGTATTTT TRBJ2-3 TRBD1 TRBV15 .
CASSSRQVNTGELFF TGTGCCAGCAGTTCTCGTCAGGTCAACACCGGGGAGCTGTTTTTT TRBJ2-2 . TRBV28 .
CASSRDRVGGTEAFF TGTGCCAGCAGCCGTGACAGGGTCGGTGGGACTGAAGCTTTCTTT TRBJ1-1 TRBD1 TRBV5-5 .
CAWSTTRTSLDEQYF TGTGCCTGGAGTACCACGAGGACTAGCCTCGACGAGCAGTACTTC TRBJ2-7 TRBD2 TRBV30 few
CASSLGTGESPLHF TGTGCCAGCAGCTTAGGGACAGGGGAGTCACCCCTCCACTTT TRBJ1-6 TRBD1 TRBV11-2 .
CASNVLVLGYNEQFF TGTGCCAGCAACGTACTAGTCCTGGGGTACAATGAGCAGTTCTTC TRBJ2-1 . TRBV7-9 .
CASRGGVMTEGPGDYGYTF TGTGCCAGCAGAGGAGGCGTCATGACAGAGGGTCCAGGGGACTATGGCTACACCTTC TRBJ1-2 . TRBV2 .
CASSRGLDEQYF TGTGCCAGCAGCCGAGGGCTGGACGAGCAGTACTTC TRBJ2-7 . TRBV7-9 .
CAWDRLYQETQYF TGTGCCTGGGACAGGCTGTACCAAGAGACCCAGTACTTC TRBJ2-5 . TRBV30 .
CASRRDKRGELFF TGTGCCAGCAGGCGGGATAAGCGCGGGGAGCTGTTTTTT TRBJ2-2 . TRBV6-5 .
CASQQGAPGYTF TGTGCCAGTCAACAGGGGGCGCCTGGCTACACCTTC TRBJ1-2 TRBD1 TRBV6-5 .
CASSAEVLGIQYF TGTGCCAGCAGTGCCGAGGTATTAGGCATTCAGTACTTC TRBJ2-4 . TRBV6-4 once
CASSYLGQGSTEAFF TGTGCCAGCAGTTACCTCGGACAGGGGTCCACTGAAGCTTTCTTT TRBJ1-1 TRBD1 TRBV6-5 .
CASSHKQNTEAFF TGCGCCAGCAGCCACAAACAGAACACTGAAGCTTTCTTT TRBJ1-1 . TRBV5-1 .
CASKRDTHAEKLFF TGTGCCAGCAAGAGGGATACCCATGCTGAAAAACTGTTTTTT TRBJ1-4 . TRBV2 .
CASSPRRDRINYGYTF TGTGCCAGCAGTCCCCGACGGGACAGAATAAACTATGGCTACACCTTC TRBJ1-2 TRBD1 TRBV6-2/TRBV6-3 .